One sample yielded the 3 T cell receptor beta chains listed below, sequenced in a study of Ad26.COV2.S vaccination and SARS-CoV-2 variants. Noted treatment: 19 received Ad26.COV2.S at low or high dose, single or two shots; several received placebo; per-sample allocation not given. Sampling happened 63 days after the first vaccine or placebo injection. The data were produced by immunoSEQ multiplex PCR, yet TCRdb's version contains in-frame clones alone and is incomplete. The data show about 350,000 clones, 86% seen once. This specimen was peripheral blood, taken in a trial of Ad26.COV2.S vaccine versus placebo. These receptors were obtained from a person aged 18-65 years who received the Ad26.COV2.S COVID-19 vaccine or a placebo.

The gene calls are TRBV11-2 and TRBJ2-1, with D possibly TRBD2 on 5 matching bases. CDR1 and CDR2 (germline): SGHAT, FQNNGV. The V gene lost 0 bases and the J gene lost 9 bases, with 6 bases spanning the gap. The CDR3 covers 12 residues. CDR3 protein: CASSLDRGEQFF. The CDR3, as DNA: TGTGCCAGCAGCTTAGATCGGGGTGAGCAGTTCTTC.

The chain is built from TRBV15 and TRBJ2-7; unclear D gene. The germline V and J ends were trimmed by 0 bases and 0 bases, with 9 bases remaining between them. The CDR3 is 15 residues long. Germline V gene data show CDR1 as LNHNV and CDR2 as YYDKDF (reference sequence). CDR3 sequence: CATSRDSAHSYEQYF. Written as DNA, the CDR3 is TGTGCCACCAGCAGAGATTCGGCCCACTCCTACGAGCAGTACTTC.

The chain couples TRBV4-2 to TRBJ2-1; 8 nucleotides agree with TRBD1. Germline trimming cut 1 base from V and 7 bases from J; bases unmatched to any gene: 12. There are 17 residues in the CDR3. CDR1 and CDR2 (germline): LGHNA, YNFKEQ. Written as DNA, the CDR3 is TGTGCCAGCAGCCAAGCGAGACAGGGGATGGCGGTAAATGAGCAGTTCTTC. Protein sequence: CASSQARQGMAVNEQFF.